The clone carrying this T cell receptor beta chain was seen a few times. The antigen is unknown. Time point of the sample: patch test 3, about 24 weeks after DPC sensitization. Treatment: therapeutic diphenylcyclopropenone sensitization with weekly scalp DPC. The starting material, unfractionated whole blood, was used for total RNA extraction. This specimen belongs to a study of human T cells and chemical hapten exposure. General observations from the study: Because all patients had alopecia, their immune responses might differ from healthy ones.

In the source study's methods: Samples ranged from roughly 23,224 to 690,600 TCRs, with a median of about 96,000. TCRdb ran MiXCR on the RACE reads and lists one entry per CDR3 protein. These V and J calls are TCRdb output, not the study's own analysis. The sample includes 95,000 to 150,000 distinct CDR3 sequences, 11% of them seen just once. Germline CDR1 DFQATT, CDR2 SNEGSKA (reference sequence). J was trimmed by 1 base and V by 6 bases; bases with no gene match: 14. The CDR3 extends over 18 amino acids. The specimen comprised whole blood, sampled in connection with sensitization to the hapten diphenylcyclopropenone (DPC). The receptor's source is a woman between 45 and 65 years old with alopecia areata. Some clones in this sample may be carry-over from other donors' samples. The chain links TRBV20-1 to TRBJ2-3; 12 nucleotides align to TRBD2. The CDR3: CSARPGLAGLGRTDTQYF. The CDR3 nucleotides read TGCAGTGCAAGACCGGGACTAGCGGGTCTGGGGCGCACAGATACGCAGTATTTT.